The source of this T cell receptor (beta chain) is a study of blood T cell repertoires in COVID-19. The overall study: Collection of acute and convalescent COVID-19 samples took place in the United States, Italy and Spain. PBMCs, B-cell-depleted T cells, or T cells were the source of the cDNA or gDNA that made up the material.

V dropped 4 bases and J dropped 7 bases, with 14 bases sitting between them. Germline lookup yields CDR1 LGHDT and CDR2 YNNKEL (reference sequence). The CDR3 spans 14 residues. In the authors' workflow: Amplification with reference gene primers provided the estimates of nucleated cell counts. The data were produced by immunoSEQ multiplex PCR, yet TCRdb's version contains in-frame clones alone and is incomplete. Clone size and the V and J calls come from that table; the DNA yielded D and trimming. The repertoire holds approximately 29,000 clones, with roughly 85% as singletons. The clonotype comes from a woman aged 60-75 years with active COVID-19. The sample was peripheral blood. V gene TRBV3-1 (or the pseudogene TRBV3-2) combines with J gene TRBJ2-1; TRBD2 might be the D (5 bases). The CDR3 bases are TGTGCCAGCAGCCTCATTAGCGTTTGGAATGAGCAGTTCTTC. Translation: CASSLISVWNEQFF.